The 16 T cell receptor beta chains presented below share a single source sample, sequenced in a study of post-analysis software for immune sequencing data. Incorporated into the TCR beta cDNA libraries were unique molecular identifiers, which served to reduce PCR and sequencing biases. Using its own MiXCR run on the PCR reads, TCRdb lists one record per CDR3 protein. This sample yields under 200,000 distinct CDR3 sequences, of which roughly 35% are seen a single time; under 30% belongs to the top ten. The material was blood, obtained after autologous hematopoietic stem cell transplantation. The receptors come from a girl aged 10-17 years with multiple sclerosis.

The CDR3 reads CASRLSGKAFF. CDR3 coding DNA: TGTGCCAGCAGGCTATCAGGGAAGGCTTTCTTT. The genes are TRBV28 and TRBJ1-1; TRBD1 might be the D (5 bases). V dropped 6 bases and J dropped 11 bases, with 13 bases sitting between them. Germline loops: CDR1 MDHEN, CDR2 SYDVKM. The CDR3 consists of 11 residues.

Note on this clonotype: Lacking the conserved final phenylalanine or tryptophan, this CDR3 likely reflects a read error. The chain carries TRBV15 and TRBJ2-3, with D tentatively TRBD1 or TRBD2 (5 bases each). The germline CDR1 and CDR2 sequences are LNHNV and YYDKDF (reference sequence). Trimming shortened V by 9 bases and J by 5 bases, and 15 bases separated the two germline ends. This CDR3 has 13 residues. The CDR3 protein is CATGRDLGDTQYC. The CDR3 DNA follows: TGTGCCACTGGAAGGGACCTCGGAGATACGCAGTATTGT.

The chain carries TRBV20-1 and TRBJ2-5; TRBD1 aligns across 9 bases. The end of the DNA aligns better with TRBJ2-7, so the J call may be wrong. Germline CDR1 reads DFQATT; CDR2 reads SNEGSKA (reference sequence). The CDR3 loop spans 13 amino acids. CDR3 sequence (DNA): TGCAGTGCGGGACAGGGTCTGATTGACGAGCAGTACTTC. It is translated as CSAGQGLIDEQYF.

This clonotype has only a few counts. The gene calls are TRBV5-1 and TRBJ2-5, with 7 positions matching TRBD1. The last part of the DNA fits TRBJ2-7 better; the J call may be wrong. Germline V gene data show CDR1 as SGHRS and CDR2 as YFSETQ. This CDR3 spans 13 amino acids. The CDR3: CASGSGQSYEQYF. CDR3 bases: TGCGCCAGCGGCTCGGGACAGAGCTACGAGCAGTACTTC.

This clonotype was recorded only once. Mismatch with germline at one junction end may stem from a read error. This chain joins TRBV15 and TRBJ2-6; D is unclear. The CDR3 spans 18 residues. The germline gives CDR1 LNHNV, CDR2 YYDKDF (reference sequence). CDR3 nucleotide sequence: TGTGCCACCAGCAGAGATGGGCGTCGGGCCCTAAGGGCCAACGCCCTGACTTTC. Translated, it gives CATSRDGRRALRANALTF.

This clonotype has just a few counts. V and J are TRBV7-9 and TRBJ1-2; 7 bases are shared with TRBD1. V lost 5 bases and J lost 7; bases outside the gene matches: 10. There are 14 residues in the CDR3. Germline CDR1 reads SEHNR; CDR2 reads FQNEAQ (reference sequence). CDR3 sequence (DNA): TGTGCCAGCAGCCCCGGGGAGGGGGCAGGTGGCTACACCTTC. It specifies CASSPGEGAGGYTF.

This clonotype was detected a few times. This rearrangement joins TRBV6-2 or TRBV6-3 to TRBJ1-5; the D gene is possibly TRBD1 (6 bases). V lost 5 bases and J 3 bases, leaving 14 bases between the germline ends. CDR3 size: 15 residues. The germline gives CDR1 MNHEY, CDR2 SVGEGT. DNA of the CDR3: TGTGCCAGCAGTCGGAGGACAGTCCTCAATCAGCCCCAGCATTTT. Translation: CASSRRTVLNQPQHF.

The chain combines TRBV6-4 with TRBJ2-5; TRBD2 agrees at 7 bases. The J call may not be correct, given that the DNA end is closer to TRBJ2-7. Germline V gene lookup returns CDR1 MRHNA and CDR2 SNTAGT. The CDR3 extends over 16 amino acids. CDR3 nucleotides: TGTGCCAGCAGTGACTCAAGGCTAGCGGATAACTACGAGCAGTACTTC. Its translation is CASSDSRLADNYEQYF.

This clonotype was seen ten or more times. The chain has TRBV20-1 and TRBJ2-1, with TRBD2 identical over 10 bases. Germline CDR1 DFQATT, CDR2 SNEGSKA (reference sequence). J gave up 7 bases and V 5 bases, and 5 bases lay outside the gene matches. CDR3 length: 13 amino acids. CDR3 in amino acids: CSAWTSGGNEQFF. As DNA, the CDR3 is TGCAGTGCTTGGACTAGCGGAGGTAATGAGCAGTTCTTC.

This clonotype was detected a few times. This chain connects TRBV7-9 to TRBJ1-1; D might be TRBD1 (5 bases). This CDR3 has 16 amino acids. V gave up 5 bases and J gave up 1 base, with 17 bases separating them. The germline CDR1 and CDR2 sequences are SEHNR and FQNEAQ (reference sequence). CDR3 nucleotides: TGTGCCAGCAGCCCTATAAGAGGGGAAGGGAACACTGAAGCTTTCTTT. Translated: CASSPIRGEGNTEAFF.

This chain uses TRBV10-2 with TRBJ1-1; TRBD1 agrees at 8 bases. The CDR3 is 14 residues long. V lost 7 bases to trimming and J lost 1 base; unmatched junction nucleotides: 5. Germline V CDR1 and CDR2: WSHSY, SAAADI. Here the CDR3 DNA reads TGCGCCAGCAAGGCAGGGGGCCCGAACACTGAAGCTTTCTTT. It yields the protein CASKAGGPNTEAFF.

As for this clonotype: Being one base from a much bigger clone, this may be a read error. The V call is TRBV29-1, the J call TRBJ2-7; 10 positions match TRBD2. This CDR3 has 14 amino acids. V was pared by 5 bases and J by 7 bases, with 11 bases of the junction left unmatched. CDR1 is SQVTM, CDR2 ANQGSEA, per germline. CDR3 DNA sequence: TGCAGCGTTCCTAGCGGGAGTTCCTACAATGAGCAGTACTTC. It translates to CSVPSGSSYNEQYF.

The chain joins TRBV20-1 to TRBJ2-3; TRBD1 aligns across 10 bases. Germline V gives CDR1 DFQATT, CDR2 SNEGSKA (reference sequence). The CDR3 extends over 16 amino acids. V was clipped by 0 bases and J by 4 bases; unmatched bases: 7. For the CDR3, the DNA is TGCAGTGCTAGAGACGAAAGGACAGGGGGGCCAGATACGCAGTATTTT. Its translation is CSARDERTGGPDTQYF.

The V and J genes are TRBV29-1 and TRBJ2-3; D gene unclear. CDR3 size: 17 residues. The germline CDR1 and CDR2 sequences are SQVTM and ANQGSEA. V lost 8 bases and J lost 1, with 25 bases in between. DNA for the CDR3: TGCAGCCTCTTCCTTGCCGGTGGGGAAAGGGGCACAGATACGCAGTATTTT. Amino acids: CSLFLAGGERGTDTQYF.

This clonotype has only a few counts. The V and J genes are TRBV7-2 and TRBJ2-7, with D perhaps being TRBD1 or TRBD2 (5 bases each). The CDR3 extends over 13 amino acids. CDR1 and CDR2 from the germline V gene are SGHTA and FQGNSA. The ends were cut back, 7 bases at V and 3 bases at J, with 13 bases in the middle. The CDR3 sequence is CASTQGRNYEQYF. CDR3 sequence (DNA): TGTGCCAGCACCCAGGGACGGAACTACGAGCAGTACTTC.

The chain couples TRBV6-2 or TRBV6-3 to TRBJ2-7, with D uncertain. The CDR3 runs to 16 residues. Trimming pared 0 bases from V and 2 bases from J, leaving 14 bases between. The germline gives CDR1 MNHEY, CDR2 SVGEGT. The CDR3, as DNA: TGTGCCAGCAGTTACTCAAGGAAGGGTCCGGCCTACGAGCAGTACTTC. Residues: CASSYSRKGPAYEQYF.